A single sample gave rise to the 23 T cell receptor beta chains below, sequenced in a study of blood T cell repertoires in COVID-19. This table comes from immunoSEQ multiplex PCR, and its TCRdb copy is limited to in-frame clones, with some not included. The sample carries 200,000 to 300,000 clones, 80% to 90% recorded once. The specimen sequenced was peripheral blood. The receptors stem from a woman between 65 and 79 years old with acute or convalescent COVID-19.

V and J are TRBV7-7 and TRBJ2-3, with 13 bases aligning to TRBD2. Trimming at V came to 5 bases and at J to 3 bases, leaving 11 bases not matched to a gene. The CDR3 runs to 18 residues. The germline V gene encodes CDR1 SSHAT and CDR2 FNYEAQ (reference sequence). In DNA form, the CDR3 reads TGTGCCAGCAGCCGATCCGGGACTAGCGGGATTCCAACAGATACGCAGTATTTT. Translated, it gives CASSRSGTSGIPTDTQYF.

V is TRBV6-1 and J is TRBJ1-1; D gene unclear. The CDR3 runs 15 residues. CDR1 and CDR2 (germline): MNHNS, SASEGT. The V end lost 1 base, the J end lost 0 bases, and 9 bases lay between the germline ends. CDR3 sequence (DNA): TGTGCCAGCAGTGAAGAGGCCAGGATGAACACTGAAGCTTTCTTT. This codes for CASSEEARMNTEAFF.

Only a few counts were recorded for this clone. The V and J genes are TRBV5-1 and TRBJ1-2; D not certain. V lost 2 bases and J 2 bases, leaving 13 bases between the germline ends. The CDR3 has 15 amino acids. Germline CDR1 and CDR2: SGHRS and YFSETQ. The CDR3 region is CASSFDPGLNYGYTF. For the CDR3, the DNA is TGCGCCAGCAGCTTTGACCCAGGCTTGAACTATGGCTACACCTTC.

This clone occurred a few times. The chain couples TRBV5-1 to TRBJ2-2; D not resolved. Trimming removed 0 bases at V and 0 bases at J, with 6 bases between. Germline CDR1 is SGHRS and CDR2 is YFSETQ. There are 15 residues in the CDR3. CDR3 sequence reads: CASSLGRPNTGELFF. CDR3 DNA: TGCGCCAGCAGCTTGGGCAGGCCGAACACCGGGGAGCTGTTTTTT.

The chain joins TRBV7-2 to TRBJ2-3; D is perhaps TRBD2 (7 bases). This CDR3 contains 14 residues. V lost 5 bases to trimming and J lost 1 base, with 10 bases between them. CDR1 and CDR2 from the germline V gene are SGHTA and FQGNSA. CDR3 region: CASSGGGGTDTQYF. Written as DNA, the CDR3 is TGTGCCAGCAGCGGGGGGGGCGGCACAGATACGCAGTATTTT.

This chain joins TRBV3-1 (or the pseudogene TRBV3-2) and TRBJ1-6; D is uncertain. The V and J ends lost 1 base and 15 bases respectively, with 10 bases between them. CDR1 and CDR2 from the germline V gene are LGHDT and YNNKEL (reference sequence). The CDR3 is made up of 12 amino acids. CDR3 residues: CASSQGRVNLHF. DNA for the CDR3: TGTGCCAGCAGCCAAGGGAGGGTAAACCTCCACTTT.

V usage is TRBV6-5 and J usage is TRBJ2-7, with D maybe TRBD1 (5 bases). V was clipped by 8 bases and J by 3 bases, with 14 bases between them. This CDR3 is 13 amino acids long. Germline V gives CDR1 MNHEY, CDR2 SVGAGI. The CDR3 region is CASYEAGYYEQYF. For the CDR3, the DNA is TGTGCCAGCTACGAGGCAGGGTACTACGAGCAGTACTTC.

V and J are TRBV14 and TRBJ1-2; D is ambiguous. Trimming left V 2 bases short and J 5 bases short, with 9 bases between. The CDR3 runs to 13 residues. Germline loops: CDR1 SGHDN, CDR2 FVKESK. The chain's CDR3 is CASSQIRDYGYTF. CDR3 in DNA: TGTGCCAGCAGCCAAATACGGGATTATGGCTACACCTTC.

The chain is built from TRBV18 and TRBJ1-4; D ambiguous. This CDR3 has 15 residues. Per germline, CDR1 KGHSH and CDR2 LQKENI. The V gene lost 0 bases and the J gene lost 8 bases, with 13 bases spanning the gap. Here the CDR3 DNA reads TGTGCCAGCTCACCACCCGACGGGGTTAGAGAAAAACTGTTTTTT. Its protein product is CASSPPDGVREKLFF. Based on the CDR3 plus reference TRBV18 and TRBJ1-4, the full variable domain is NAGVMQNPRHLVRRRGQEARLRCSPMKGHSHVYWYRQLPEEGLKFMVYLQKENIIDESGMPKERFSAEFPKEGPSILRIQQVVRGDSAAYFCASSPPDGVREKLFFGSGTQLSVL.

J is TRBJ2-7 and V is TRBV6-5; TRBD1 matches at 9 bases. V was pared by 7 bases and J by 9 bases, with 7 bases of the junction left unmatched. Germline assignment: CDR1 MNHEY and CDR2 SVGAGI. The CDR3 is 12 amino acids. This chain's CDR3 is CASTGQGTGQYF. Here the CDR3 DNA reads TGTGCCAGCACGGGACAGGGCACAGGGCAGTACTTC.

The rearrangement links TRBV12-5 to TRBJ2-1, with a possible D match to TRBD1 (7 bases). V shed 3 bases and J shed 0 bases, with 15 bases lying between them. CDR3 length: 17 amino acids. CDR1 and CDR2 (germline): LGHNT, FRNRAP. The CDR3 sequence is CASGFGGQSLSYNEQFF. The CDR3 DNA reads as TGTGCTAGTGGTTTCGGGGGACAGAGCCTCTCCTACAATGAGCAGTTCTTC.

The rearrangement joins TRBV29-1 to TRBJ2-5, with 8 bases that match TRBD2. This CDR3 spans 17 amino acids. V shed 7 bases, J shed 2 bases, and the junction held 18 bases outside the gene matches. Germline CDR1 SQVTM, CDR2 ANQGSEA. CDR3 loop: CSARWGQGLDIQETQYF. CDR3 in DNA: TGCAGCGCACGTTGGGGTCAGGGACTAGACATTCAAGAGACCCAGTACTTC.

CDR3 region: CASSQSTGLPLHF. Here the CDR3 DNA reads TGTGCCAGCAGCCAAAGCACAGGGCTCCCTCTGCATTTT. The chain combines TRBV3-1 (or the pseudogene TRBV3-2) with TRBJ1-5; tentatively, D is TRBD1 (6 bases). V was clipped by 2 bases and J by 15 bases, with 17 bases between them. CDR1 is LGHDT, CDR2 YNNKEL, per germline (reference sequence). The CDR3 is 13 amino acids.

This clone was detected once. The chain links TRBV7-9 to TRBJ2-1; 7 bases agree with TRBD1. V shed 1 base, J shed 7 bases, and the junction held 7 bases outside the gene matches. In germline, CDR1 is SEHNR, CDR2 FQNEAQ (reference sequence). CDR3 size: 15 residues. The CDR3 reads CASSLDSTGSNEQFF. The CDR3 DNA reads TGTGCCAGCAGCTTAGATTCGACAGGGTCTAATGAGCAGTTCTTC.

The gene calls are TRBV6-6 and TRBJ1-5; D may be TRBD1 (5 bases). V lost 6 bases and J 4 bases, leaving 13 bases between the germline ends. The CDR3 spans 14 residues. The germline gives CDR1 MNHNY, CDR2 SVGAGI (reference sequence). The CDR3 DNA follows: TGTGCCAGCAGCCAAGGGTCAGGGAATCAGCCCCAGCATTTT. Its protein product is CASSQGSGNQPQHF.

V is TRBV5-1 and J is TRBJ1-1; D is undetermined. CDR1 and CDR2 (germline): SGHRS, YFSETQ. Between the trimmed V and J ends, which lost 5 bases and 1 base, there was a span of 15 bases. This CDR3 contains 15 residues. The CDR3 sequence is CASRRGREANTEAFF. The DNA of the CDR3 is TGCGCCAGCAGGCGGGGTAGGGAAGCGAACACTGAAGCTTTCTTT. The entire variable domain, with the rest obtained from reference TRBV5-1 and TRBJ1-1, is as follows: KAGVTQTPRYLIKTRGQQVTLSCSPISGHRSVSWYQQTPGQGLQFLFEYFSETQRNKGNFPGRFSGRQFSNSRSEMNVSTLELGDSALYLCASRRGREANTEAFFGQGTRLTVV.

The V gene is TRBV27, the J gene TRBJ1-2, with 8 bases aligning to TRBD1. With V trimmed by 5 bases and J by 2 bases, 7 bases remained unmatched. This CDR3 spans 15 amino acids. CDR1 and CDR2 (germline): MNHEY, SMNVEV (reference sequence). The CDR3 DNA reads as TGTGCCAGCAGTCCCCGGACAGGGTACAACTATGGCTACACCTTC. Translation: CASSPRTGYNYGYTF.

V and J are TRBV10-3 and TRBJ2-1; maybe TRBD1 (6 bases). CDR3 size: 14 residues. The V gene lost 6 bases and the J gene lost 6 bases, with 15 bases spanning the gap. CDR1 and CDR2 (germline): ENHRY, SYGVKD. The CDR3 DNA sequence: TGTGCCATCAGCGCCGGGACACAGGTCAATGAGCAGTTCTTC. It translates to CAISAGTQVNEQFF.

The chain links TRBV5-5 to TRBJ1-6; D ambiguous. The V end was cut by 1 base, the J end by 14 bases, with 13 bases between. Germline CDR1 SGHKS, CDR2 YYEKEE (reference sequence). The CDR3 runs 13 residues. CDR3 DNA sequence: TGTGCCAGCAGCTTGTCTCCCCAACATACCCTCCACTTT. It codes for CASSLSPQHTLHF.

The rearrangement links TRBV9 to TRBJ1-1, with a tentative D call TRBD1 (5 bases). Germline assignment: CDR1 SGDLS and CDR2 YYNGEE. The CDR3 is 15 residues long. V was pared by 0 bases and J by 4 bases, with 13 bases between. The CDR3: CASSVGGGVSTEAFF. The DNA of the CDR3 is TGTGCCAGCAGCGTAGGTGGGGGGGTAAGCACTGAAGCTTTCTTT. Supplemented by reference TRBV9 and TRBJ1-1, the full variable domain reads DSGVTQTPKHLITATGQRVTLRCSPRSGDLSVYWYQQSLDQGLQFLIQYYNGEERAKGNILERFSAQQFPDLHSELNLSSLELGDSALYFCASSVGGGVSTEAFFGQGTRLTVV.

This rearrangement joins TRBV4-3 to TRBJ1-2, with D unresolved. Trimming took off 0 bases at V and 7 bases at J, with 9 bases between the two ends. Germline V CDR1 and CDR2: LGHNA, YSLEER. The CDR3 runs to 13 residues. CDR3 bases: TGCGCCAGCAGCCAAGAAGGAGGTAGTGGCTACACCTTC. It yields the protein CASSQEGGSGYTF.

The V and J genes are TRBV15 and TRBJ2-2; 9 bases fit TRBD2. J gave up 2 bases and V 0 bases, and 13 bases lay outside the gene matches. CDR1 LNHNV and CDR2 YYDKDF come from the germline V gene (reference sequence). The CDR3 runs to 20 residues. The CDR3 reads CATSRDHAGGQGTNTGELFF. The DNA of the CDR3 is TGTGCCACCAGCAGAGACCACGCGGGAGGGCAGGGGACTAACACCGGGGAGCTGTTTTTT.

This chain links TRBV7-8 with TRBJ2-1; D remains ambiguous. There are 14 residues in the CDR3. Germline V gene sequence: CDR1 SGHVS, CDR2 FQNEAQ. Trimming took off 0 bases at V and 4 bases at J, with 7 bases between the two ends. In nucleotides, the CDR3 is TGTGCCAGCAGCTTAGCGGGCAGTTACAATGAGCAGTTCTTC. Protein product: CASSLAGSYNEQFF. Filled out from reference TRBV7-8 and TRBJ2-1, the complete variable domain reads GAGVSQSPRYKVAKRGQDVALRCDPISGHVSLFWYQQALGQGPEFLTYFQNEAQLDKSGLPSDRFFAERPEGSVSTLKIQRTQQEDSAVYLCASSLAGSYNEQFFGPGTRLTVL.